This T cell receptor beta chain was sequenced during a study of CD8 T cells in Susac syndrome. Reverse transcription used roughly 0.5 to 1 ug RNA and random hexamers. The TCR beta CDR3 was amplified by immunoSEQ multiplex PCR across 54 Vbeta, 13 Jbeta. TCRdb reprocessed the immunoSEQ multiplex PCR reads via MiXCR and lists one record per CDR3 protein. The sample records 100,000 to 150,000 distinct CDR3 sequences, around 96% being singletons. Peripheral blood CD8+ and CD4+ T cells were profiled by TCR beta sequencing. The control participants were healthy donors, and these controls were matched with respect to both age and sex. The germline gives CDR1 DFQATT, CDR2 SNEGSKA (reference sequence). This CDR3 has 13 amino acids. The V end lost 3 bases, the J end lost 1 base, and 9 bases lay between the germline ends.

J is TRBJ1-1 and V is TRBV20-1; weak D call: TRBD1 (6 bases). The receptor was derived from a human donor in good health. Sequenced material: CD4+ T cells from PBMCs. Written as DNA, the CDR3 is TGCAGTGCTAGGAGGACAGAGAACACTGAAGCTTTCTTT. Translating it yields CSARRTENTEAFF.